Following are 18 T cell receptor beta chains from one sample sequenced in a study of neurological immune-mediated disorders. TCRdb called the 5' RACE reads again in MiXCR, with one record for every CDR3 protein. The sample comprises around 80,000 distinct CDR3 sequences, 10% of which are singletons, and about 1.8% rests with the top ten. Sequencing was performed on PBMCs. These receptors were taken from a man aged 40-49 years in good health.

In this sample, this clonotype turned up many times. The chain couples TRBV5-6 to TRBJ2-5; weak D call: TRBD1 (6 bases). CDR3 length equals 16 residues. Trimming removed 4 bases at V and 4 bases at J, with 20 bases between. From germline, CDR1 is SGHDT and CDR2 YYEEEE. The CDR3 DNA sequence: TGTGCCAGCAGCGACATCGGGCAGGGGACGGGAGAGACCCAGTACTTC. It translates to CASSDIGQGTGETQYF.

This clonotype appeared many times. The chain combines TRBV7-3 with TRBJ1-2, with D unclear. Looked up from germline, CDR1 is SGHTA and CDR2 is FQGTGA. The CDR3 has 15 amino acids. V lost 5 bases to trimming and J lost 3 bases, with 16 bases between them. The CDR3: CASSMFGDPYYGYTF. The CDR3 region has the DNA TGTGCCAGCAGCATGTTCGGTGATCCCTACTATGGCTACACCTTC. Full variable domain (missing parts from reference TRBV7-3 and TRBJ1-2): GAGVSQTPSNKVTEKGKYVELRCDPISGHTALYWYRQSLGQGPEFLIYFQGTGAADDSGLPNDRFFAVRPEGSVSTLKIQRTERGDSAVYLCASSMFGDPYYGYTFGSGTRLTVV.

This clonotype was picked up many times. The chain recombines TRBV15 with TRBJ2-4; a weak D match, TRBD2 (5 bases). V lost 8 bases and J lost 2, with 16 bases in between. Germline lookup yields CDR1 LNHNV and CDR2 YYDKDF (reference sequence). The CDR3 loop spans 15 amino acids. CDR3 DNA: TGTGCCACCCTGGGCGGGCTCACGACCAAAAACATTCAGTACTTC. Amino acids: CATLGGLTTKNIQYF.

This clonotype was seen ten or more times. The chain has TRBV6-6 and TRBJ1-1; D not certain. The V end lost 3 bases, the J end lost 2 bases, and 4 bases lay between the germline ends. Looked up from germline, CDR1 is MNHNY and CDR2 is SVGAGI (reference sequence). The CDR3 covers 12 residues. The CDR3 is CASSYANTEAFF. The CDR3 coding sequence is TGTGCCAGCAGTTATGCCAACACTGAAGCTTTCTTT.

This clonotype was counted ten times or more. The gene calls are TRBV7-9 and TRBJ2-7; no clear D gene. The CDR3 is made up of 11 amino acids. Trimming took off 5 bases at V and 2 bases at J, with 4 bases between the two ends. The V gene's germline CDR1 is SEHNR and CDR2 FQNEAQ (reference sequence). The CDR3 coding sequence is TGTGCCAGCAGCCCGACCTACGAGCAGTACTTC. Translated, it gives CASSPTYEQYF.

This clonotype was seen repeatedly, ten times or more. CDR3 bases: TGTGCCAGCAGCCCCCCGTCCGAGTCTAACACTGAAGCTTTCTTT. Residues: CASSPPSESNTEAFF. V and J are TRBV7-6 and TRBJ1-1, with D uncertain. V was clipped by 5 bases and J by 2 bases, with 15 bases between them. CDR1 and CDR2 from the germline V gene are SGHVS and FNYEAQ. The CDR3 contains 15 residues.

This clonotype was recorded many times. The rearrangement uses TRBV9 and TRBJ1-1; D not resolved. The germline V and J ends were trimmed by 0 bases and 0 bases, with 12 bases remaining between them. The CDR3 is made up of 16 amino acids. Germline CDR1 reads SGDLS; CDR2 reads YYNGEE. The CDR3: CASSVDRGTMNTEAFF. DNA for the CDR3: TGTGCCAGCAGCGTAGATCGGGGAACTATGAACACTGAAGCTTTCTTT.

This clonotype has a count of ten or more. V is TRBV10-3 and J is TRBJ2-5; D may correspond to TRBD1 or TRBD2 (7 bases each). The length of the CDR3 is 17 residues. Germline loops: CDR1 ENHRY, CDR2 SYGVKD. V shed 0 bases and J shed 4 bases, with 18 bases lying between them. Written as DNA, the CDR3 is TGTGCCATCAGTGAGTCACAGGGGCCGGGGGGCCGAGAGACCCAGTACTTC. Amino acid sequence: CAISESQGPGGRETQYF.

This clonotype has at least ten counts. The chain has TRBV9 and TRBJ2-3; 12 bases fit TRBD2. The ends lost 0 bases at V and 2 bases at J; junction bases unmatched: 1. CDR1 and CDR2 (germline): SGDLS, YYNGEE. The CDR3 has 16 residues. The CDR3 reads CASSVASGRVTDTQYF. The CDR3 nucleotides read TGTGCCAGCAGCGTAGCTAGCGGGAGGGTCACAGATACGCAGTATTTT.

This clonotype was detected many times. Relative to the germline gene, one junction end is altered; a read error may explain this. The genes are TRBV6-4 and TRBJ1-4; 7 bases align to TRBD1. The CDR3 runs to 16 residues. Germline V lookup: CDR1 MRHNA, CDR2 SNTAGT. CDR3 bases: TGTGCCAGCACTGACTGGGGAGACAGGGATAATGAAAAACTGTTTTTT. Its protein product is CASTDWGDRDNEKLFF.

The V and J genes are TRBV12-3 or TRBV12-4 and TRBJ2-1, with D perhaps matching TRBD2 (6 bases). This CDR3 spans 14 amino acids. The V and J ends lost 5 bases and 4 bases respectively, with 12 bases between them. The CDR3 DNA sequence: TGTGCCAGCAGTCGGACCGGGACTTACAATGAGCAGTTCTTC. Protein: CASSRTGTYNEQFF.

This clonotype was seen ten or more times. The V call is TRBV20-1, the J call TRBJ1-2, with TRBD1 identical over 7 bases. The CDR3 totals 14 residues. V shed 1 base and J 3 bases; nucleotides not matched to a gene: 5. Looked up from germline, CDR1 is DFQATT and CDR2 is SNEGSKA (reference sequence). The CDR3 is CSARAGTAYYGYTF. CDR3 nucleotides: TGCAGTGCTAGAGCTGGGACAGCCTACTATGGCTACACCTTC.

This clonotype was seen ten or more times. V usage is TRBV3-1 and J usage is TRBJ2-3; D not certain. Germline values: CDR1 LGHDT, CDR2 YNNKEL (reference sequence). V lost 4 bases and J 2 bases, leaving 10 bases between the germline ends. The CDR3 extends over 14 amino acids. CDR3 DNA sequence: TGTGCCAGCAGCCGAACCCTGAACACAGATACGCAGTATTTT. It encodes CASSRTLNTDTQYF.

This clonotype was counted many times. This chain links TRBV3-1 with TRBJ1-1; D is unresolved. Trimming left V 4 bases short and J 7 bases short, with 22 bases between. The CDR3 spans 16 residues. Germline V gene lookup returns CDR1 LGHDT and CDR2 YNNKEL (reference sequence). CDR3 sequence: CASSRREGGILGEAFF. CDR3 in DNA: TGTGCCAGCAGCCGTAGAGAGGGAGGAATACTTGGTGAAGCTTTCTTT. Full variable domain (outside the CDR3, taken from reference TRBV3-1 and TRBJ1-1): DTAVSQTPKYLVTQMGNDKSIKCEQNLGHDTMYWYKQDSKKFLKIMFSYNNKELIINETVPNRFSPKSPDKAHLNLHINSLELGDSAVYFCASSRREGGILGEAFFGQGTRLTVV.

The sample holds many counts of this clonotype. The chain recombines TRBV29-1 with TRBJ2-1; D perhaps matches TRBD2 (5 bases). There are 10 residues in the CDR3. From germline, CDR1 is SQVTM and CDR2 ANQGSEA. V was cut by 4 bases and J by 7 bases, with 5 bases left in between. CDR3 nucleotide sequence: TGCAGCGTTGGCGGGAATGAGCAGTTCTTC. Protein: CSVGGNEQFF.

This clonotype has a single count. The chain has TRBV5-1 and TRBJ2-1; TRBD2 aligns across 10 bases. J was trimmed by 6 bases and V by 9 bases; bases with no gene match: 21. CDR3 length: 18 amino acids. Germline loops: CDR1 SGHRS, CDR2 YFSETQ. The CDR3 loop is CATPVLSGRLSSSNEQFF. The CDR3 DNA reads as TGCGCCACCCCCGTTCTTAGCGGGAGGCTATCTAGCTCCAATGAGCAGTTCTTC.

This clonotype was counted a few times. This chain links TRBV7-2 with TRBJ2-1; 10 bases are shared with TRBD2. V trimming: 1 base; J trimming: 9 bases; junction bases outside the gene matches: 6. This CDR3 has 15 residues. In germline, CDR1 is SGHTA, CDR2 FQGNSA. The CDR3 loop is CASSLGRTSGGEQFF. DNA for the CDR3: TGTGCCAGCAGCTTAGGACGGACTAGCGGTGGTGAGCAGTTCTTC.

At least ten counts were recorded for this clonotype. The genes are TRBV18 and TRBJ2-5; D is perhaps TRBD2 (5 bases). This CDR3 comprises 13 residues. V gave up 6 bases and J gave up 3 bases, with 11 bases separating them. Germline V CDR1 and CDR2: KGHSH, LQKENI. CDR3 sequence (DNA): TGTGCCAGCTCCCCGACTATCAAAGAGACCCAGTACTTC. Amino acids: CASSPTIKETQYF.